The source of this T cell receptor beta chain is a study of cytomegalovirus exposure and HLA in healthy donors. Notes on the study in general: The authors later found TCR association rates varying by HLA locus, with DRB1 most and HLA-C fewest.

In the case of this clone: Its cognate antigen is unknown.

The CDR3 runs to 16 residues. Germline V lookup: CDR1 GTSNPN, CDR2 SVGIG (reference sequence). V was cut by 4 bases and J by 4 bases, with 22 bases left in between. Primers: 60 Vbeta forward and 13 Jbeta reverse. The method was immunoSEQ multiplex PCR; TCRdb's version includes in-frame clones alone and lacks a portion of them. The repertoire holds 250,000 to 350,000 clones, with about nine tenths as singletons. Material: PBMCs. The source of this sequence is a man aged 35-49 years in good health and CMV-seropositive. The V gene is TRBV30, the J gene TRBJ1-1; the D is unclear. The CDR3 sequence: CAWTFPVTSYVTEAFF. CDR3 DNA sequence: TGTGCCTGGACGTTCCCCGTGACATCATATGTCACTGAAGCTTTCTTT.